The T cell receptor (beta chain) described here comes from a study of blood T cell repertoires in COVID-19. Overall study context: Samples representing acute and convalescent COVID-19 were sourced from the United States, Italy and Spain. PBMCs, B-cell-depleted T cells, or T cells provided the cDNA or gDNA that made up the material.

Original processing notes: From reference gene primer amplification, estimates of nucleated cell counts were derived. The data were produced by immunoSEQ multiplex PCR, yet TCRdb's version contains in-frame clones alone and is incomplete. V and J calls and clone size are given by that table; D and trimming were obtained from the DNA. The table lists 110,000 or so clones, roughly nine tenths of them singletons. The receptor's source is a man between 65 and 79 years old who had recovered from COVID-19. The specimen was peripheral blood.

DNA for the CDR3: TGTGCCAGTTCAAACCCCGGGGGTAAAACCCCGTACGAGCAGTACTTC. Its protein product is CASSNPGGKTPYEQYF. This chain connects TRBV19 to TRBJ2-7, with D possibly matching TRBD2 (6 bases). CDR3 length: 16 amino acids. V was shortened by 8 bases and J by 4 bases, with 24 bases between the two germline ends. Germline values: CDR1 LNHDA, CDR2 SQIVND (reference sequence). Looking up the rest from reference TRBV19 and TRBJ2-7 gives the full variable domain: DGGITQSPKYLFRKEGQNVTLSCEQNLNHDAMYWYRQDPGQGLRLIYYSQIVNDFQKGDIAEGYSVSREKKESFPLTVTSAQKNPTAFYLCASSNPGGKTPYEQYFGPGTRLTVT.